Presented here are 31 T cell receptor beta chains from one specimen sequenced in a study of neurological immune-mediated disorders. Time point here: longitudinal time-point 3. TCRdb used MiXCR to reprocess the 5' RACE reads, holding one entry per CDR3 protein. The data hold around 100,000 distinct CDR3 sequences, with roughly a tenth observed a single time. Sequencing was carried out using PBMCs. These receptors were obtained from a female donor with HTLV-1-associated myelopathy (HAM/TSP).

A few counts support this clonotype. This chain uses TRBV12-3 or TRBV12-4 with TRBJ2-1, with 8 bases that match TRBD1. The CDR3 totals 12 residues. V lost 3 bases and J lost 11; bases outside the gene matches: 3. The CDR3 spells CASSLGQAQQFF. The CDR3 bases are TGTGCCAGCAGTTTGGGACAGGCCCAGCAGTTCTTC.

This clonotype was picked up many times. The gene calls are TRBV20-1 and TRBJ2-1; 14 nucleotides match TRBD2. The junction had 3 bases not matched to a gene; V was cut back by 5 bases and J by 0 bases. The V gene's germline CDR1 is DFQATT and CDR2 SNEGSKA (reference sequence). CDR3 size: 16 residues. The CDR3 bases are TGCAGTGCTCGGACTAGCGGGGGGCCCTCCTACAATGAGCAGTTCTTC. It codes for CSARTSGGPSYNEQFF.

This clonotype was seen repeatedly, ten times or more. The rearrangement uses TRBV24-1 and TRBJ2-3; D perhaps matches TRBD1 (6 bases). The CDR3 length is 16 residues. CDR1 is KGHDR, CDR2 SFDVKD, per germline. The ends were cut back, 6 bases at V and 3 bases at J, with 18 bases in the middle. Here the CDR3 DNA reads TGTGCCACCAGTCAGACAGGCTACCAAGGGACAGATACGCAGTATTTT. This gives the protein CATSQTGYQGTDTQYF.

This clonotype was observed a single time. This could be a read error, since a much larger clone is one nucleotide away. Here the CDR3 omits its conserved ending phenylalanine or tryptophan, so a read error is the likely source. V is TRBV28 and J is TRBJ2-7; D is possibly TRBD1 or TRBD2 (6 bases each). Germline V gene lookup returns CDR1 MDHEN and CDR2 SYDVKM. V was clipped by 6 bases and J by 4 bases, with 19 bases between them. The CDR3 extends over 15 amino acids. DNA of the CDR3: TGTGCCAGCAGGGCTGGGGGGCCTCTCCCTTACGAGCAGTACTTA. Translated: CASRAGGPLPYEQYL.

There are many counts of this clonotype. The CDR3 nucleotides are TGTGCCAGCAGCCCGACTAGAGACCCCAAGTTCTTC. It codes for CASSPTRDPKFF. The gene calls are TRBV7-2 and TRBJ2-1, with D possibly TRBD2 on 6 matching bases. CDR3 length: 12 amino acids. Per the germline V gene, CDR1 is SGHTA and CDR2 is FQGNSA. With 5 bases removed from V and 14 bases from J, the gap between germline ends came to 16 bases.

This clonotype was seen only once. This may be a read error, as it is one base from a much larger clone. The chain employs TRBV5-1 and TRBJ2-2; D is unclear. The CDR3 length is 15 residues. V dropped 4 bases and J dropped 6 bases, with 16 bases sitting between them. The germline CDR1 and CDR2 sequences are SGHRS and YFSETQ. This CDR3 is CASSPDPHGAGELFF. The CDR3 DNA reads TGCGCCAGCAGCCCGGACCCCCATGGGGCCGGGGAGCTGTTTTTT.

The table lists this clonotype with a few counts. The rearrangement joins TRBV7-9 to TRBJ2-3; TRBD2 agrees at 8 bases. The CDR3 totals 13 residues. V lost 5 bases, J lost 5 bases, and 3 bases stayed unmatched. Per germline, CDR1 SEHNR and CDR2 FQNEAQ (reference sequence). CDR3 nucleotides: TGTGCCAGCAGCCGCGGGGGGCAAGATACGCAGTATTTT. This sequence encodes CASSRGGQDTQYF.

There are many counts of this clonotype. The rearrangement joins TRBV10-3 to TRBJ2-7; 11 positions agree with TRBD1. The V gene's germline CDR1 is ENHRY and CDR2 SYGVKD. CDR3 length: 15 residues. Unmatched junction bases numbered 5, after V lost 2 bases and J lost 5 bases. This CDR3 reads CAISEGQGAMHEQYF. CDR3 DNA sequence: TGTGCCATCAGTGAGGGACAGGGGGCGATGCACGAGCAGTACTTC.

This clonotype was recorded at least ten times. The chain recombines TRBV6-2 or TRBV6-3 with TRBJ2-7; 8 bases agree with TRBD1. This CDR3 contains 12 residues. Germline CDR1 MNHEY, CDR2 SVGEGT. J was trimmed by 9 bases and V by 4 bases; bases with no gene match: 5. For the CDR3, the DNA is TGTGCCAGCAGTTCCAGGGGGCCGGGGCAGTACTTC. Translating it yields CASSSRGPGQYF.

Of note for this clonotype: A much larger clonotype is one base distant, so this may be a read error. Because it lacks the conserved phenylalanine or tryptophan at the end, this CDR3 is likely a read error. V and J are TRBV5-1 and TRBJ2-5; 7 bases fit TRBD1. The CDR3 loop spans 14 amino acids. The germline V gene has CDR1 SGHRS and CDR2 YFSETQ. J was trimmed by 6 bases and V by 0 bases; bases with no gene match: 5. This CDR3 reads CASSLGQGGQTQYL. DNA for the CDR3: TGCGCCAGCAGCTTGGGACAGGGTGGGCAGACCCAGTACCTC.

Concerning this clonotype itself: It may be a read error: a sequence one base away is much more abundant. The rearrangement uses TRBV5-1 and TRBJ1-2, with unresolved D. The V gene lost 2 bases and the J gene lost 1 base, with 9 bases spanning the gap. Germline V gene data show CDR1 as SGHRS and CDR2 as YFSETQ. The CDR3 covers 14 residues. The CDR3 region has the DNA TGCGCCAGCAGCTTAGTTGACTATAACTATGGCTACACCTTC. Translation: CASSLVDYNYGYTF.

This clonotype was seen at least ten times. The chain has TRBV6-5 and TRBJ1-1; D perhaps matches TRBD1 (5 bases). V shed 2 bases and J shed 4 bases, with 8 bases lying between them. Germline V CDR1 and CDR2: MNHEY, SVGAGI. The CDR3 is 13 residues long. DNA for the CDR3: TGTGCCAGCAGTTACGGGGCGCTCACTGAAGCTTTCTTT. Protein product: CASSYGALTEAFF.

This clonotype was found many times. The CDR3 sequence: CASSPGQNYGYTF. The DNA of the CDR3 is TGTGCCAGCAGCCCGGGACAGAACTATGGCTACACCTTC. The chain combines TRBV7-9 with TRBJ1-2; TRBD1 agrees at 7 bases. The CDR3 covers 13 residues. V shed 5 bases, J shed 2 bases, and the junction held 2 bases outside the gene matches. From germline, CDR1 is SEHNR and CDR2 FQNEAQ (reference sequence).

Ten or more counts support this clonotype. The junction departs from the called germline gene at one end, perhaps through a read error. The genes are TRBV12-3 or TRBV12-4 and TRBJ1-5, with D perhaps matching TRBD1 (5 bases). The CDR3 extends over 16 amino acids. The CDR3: CASSLGAQGKGQPQHF. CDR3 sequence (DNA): TGTGCCAGCAGCTTAGGGGCGCAGGGAAAGGGTCAGCCCCAGCATTTT.

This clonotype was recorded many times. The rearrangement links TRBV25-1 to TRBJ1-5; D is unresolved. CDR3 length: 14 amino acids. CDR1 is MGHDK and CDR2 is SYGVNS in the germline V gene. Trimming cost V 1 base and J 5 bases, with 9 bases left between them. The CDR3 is CASSELPPDQPQHF. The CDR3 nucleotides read TGTGCCAGCAGTGAATTGCCCCCGGATCAGCCCCAGCATTTT.

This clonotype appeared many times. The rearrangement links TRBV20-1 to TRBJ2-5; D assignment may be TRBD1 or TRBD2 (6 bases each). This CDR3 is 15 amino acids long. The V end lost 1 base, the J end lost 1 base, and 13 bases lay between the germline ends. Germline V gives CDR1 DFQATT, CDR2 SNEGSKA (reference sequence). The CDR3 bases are TGCAGTGCTAGAGGAGGGGGGCGCGTCCAAGAGACCCAGTACTTC. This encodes CSARGGGRVQETQYF.

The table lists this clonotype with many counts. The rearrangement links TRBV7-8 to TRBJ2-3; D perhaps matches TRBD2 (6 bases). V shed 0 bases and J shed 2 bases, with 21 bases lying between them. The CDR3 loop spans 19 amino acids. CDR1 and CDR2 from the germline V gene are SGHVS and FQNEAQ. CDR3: CASSLAPLYGGSITDTQYF. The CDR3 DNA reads TGTGCCAGCAGCTTAGCGCCTCTATACGGAGGGAGCATCACAGATACGCAGTATTTT.

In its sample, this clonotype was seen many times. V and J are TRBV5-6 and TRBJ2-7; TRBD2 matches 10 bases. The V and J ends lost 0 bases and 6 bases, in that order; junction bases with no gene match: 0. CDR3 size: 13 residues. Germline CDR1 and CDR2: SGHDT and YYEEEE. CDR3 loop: CASSLGTSGEQYF. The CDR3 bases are TGTGCCAGCAGCTTGGGGACTAGCGGCGAGCAGTACTTC.

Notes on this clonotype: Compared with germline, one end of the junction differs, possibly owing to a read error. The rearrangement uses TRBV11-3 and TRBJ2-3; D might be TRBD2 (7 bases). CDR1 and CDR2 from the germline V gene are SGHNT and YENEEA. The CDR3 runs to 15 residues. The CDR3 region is CASRLDGGPTDTQYF. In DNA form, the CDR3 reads TGTGCCAGCAGATTAGACGGGGGGCCAACAGATACGCAGTATTTT.

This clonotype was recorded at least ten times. Here the CDR3 DNA reads TGTGCCAGCAGTTGGGGGACAGGGGGCTCCTACGAGCAGTACTTC. Its translation: CASSWGTGGSYEQYF. The rearrangement joins TRBV27 to TRBJ2-7, with TRBD1 identical over 11 bases. Per the germline V gene, CDR1 is MNHEY and CDR2 is SMNVEV (reference sequence). The CDR3 is 15 residues long. The junction had 2 bases not matched to a gene; V was cut back by 4 bases and J by 0 bases.

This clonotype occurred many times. CDR3 DNA: TGTGCCAGCAGAGGATCGGGGGAAGTCGGAGCTTTCTTT. Its translation is CASRGSGEVGAFF. The genes are TRBV4-2 and TRBJ1-1; possibly TRBD1 for D (5 bases). The germline V and J ends were trimmed by 6 bases and 10 bases, with 18 bases remaining between them. Germline V gene sequence: CDR1 LGHNA, CDR2 YNFKEQ. This CDR3 has 13 residues.

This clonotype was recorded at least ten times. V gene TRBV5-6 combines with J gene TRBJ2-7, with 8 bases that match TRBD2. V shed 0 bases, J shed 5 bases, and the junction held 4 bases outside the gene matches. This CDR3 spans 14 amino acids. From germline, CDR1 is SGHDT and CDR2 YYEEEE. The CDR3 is CASSLVGTSDEQYF. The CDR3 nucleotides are TGTGCCAGCAGCTTGGTCGGGACTAGTGACGAGCAGTACTTC.

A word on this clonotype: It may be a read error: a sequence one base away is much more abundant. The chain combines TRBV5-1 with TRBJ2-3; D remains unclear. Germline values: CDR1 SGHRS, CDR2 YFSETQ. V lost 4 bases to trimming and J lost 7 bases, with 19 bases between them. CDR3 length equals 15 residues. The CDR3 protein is CASSTSGITVYTQYF. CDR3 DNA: TGCGCCAGCAGCACCAGTGGGATTACGGTCTATACGCAGTATTTT.

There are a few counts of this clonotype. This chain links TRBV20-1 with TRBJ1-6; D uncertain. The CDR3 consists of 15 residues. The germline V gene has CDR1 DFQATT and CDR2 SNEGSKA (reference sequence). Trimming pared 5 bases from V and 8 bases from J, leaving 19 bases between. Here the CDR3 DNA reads TGCAGTGCTGAGGCCCAGCGAGTACTGGATTCACCCCTCCACTTT. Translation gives CSAEAQRVLDSPLHF.

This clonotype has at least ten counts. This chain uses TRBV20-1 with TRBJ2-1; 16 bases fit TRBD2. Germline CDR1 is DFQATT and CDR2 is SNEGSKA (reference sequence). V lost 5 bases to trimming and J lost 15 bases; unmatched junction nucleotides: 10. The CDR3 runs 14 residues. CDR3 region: CSAYTGTSGGAGFF. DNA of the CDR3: TGCAGTGCTTATACCGGGACTAGCGGGGGGGCGGGGTTCTTC.

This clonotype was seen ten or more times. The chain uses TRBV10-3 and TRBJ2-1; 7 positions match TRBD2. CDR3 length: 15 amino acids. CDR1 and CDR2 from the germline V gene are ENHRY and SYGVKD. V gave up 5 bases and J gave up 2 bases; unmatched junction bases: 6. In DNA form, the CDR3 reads TGTGCCATCAGTTGGTCGGGGGGTCCCTACAATGAGCAGTTCTTC. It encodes CAISWSGGPYNEQFF.

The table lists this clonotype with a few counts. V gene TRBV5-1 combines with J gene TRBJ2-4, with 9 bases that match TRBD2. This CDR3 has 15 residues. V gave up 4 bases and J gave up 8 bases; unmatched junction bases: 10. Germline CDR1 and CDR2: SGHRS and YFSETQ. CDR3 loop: CASSDPGLAIDIQYF. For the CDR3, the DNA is TGCGCCAGCAGCGACCCGGGACTAGCTATAGACATTCAGTACTTC.

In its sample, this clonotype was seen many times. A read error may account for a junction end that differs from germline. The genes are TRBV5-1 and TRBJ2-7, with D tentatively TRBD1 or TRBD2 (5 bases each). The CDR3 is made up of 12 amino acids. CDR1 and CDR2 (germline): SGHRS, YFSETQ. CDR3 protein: CASSLGTGEQYF. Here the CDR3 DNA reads TGTGCCAGCAGCTTAGGGACCGGCGAGCAGTACTTC. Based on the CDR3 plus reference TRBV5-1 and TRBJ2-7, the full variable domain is KAGVTQTPRYLIKTRGQQVTLSCSPISGHRSVSWYQQTPGQGLQFLFEYFSETQRNKGNFPGRFSGRQFSNSRSEMNVSTLELGDSALYLCASSLGTGEQYFGPGTRLTVT.

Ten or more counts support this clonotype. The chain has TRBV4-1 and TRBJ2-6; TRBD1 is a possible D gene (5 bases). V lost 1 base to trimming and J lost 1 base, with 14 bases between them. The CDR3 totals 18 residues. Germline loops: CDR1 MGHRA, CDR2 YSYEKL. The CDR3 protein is CASSQGYRTTSGANVLTF. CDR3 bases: TGCGCCAGCAGCCAAGGTTACCGGACAACTTCTGGGGCCAACGTCCTGACTTTC.

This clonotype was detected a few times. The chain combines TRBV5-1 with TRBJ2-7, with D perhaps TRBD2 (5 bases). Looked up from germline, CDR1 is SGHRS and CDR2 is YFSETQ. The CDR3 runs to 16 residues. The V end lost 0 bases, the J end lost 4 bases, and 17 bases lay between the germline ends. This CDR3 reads CASSLGSGFPNYEQYF. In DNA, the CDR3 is TGCGCCAGCAGCTTGGGATCGGGGTTCCCGAATTACGAGCAGTACTTC.

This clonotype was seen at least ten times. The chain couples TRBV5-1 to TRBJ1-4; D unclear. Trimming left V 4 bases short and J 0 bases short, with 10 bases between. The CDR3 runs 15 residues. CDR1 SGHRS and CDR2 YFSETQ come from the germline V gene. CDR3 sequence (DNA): TGCGCCAGCAGCCTATCTCATTCAACTAATGAAAAACTGTTTTTT. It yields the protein CASSLSHSTNEKLFF.